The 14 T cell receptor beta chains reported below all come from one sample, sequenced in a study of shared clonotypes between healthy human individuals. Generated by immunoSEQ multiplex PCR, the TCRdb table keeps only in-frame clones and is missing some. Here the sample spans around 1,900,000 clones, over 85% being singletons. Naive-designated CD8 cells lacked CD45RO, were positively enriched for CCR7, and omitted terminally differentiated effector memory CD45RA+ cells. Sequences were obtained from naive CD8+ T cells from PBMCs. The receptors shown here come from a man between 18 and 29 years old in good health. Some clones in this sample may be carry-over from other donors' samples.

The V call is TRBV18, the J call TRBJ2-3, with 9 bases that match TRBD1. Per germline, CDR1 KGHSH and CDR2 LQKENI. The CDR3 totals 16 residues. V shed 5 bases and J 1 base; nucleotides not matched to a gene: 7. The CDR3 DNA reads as TGTGCCAGCTCAGAGACAGGGGGAGTTGGCACAGATACGCAGTATTTT. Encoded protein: CASSETGGVGTDTQYF.

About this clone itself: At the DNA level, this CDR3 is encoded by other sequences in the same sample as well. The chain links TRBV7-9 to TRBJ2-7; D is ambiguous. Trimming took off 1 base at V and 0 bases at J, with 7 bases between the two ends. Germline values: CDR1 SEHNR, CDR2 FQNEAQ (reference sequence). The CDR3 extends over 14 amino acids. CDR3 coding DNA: TGTGCCAGCAGCTTAGTTGCAGACTCCTACGAGCAGTACTTC. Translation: CASSLVADSYEQYF.

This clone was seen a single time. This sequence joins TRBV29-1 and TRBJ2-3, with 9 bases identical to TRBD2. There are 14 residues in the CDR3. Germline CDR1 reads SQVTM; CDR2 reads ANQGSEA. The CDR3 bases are TGCAGGGTAACGGGGCTAGCGGGAACCGATACGCAGTATTTT. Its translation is CRVTGLAGTDTQYF.

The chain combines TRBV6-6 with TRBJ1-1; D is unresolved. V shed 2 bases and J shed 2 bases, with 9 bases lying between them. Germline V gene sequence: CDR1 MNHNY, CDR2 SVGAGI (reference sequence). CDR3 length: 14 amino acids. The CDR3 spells CASSYPRGNTEAFF. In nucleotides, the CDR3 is TGTGCCAGCAGTTACCCCCGGGGAAACACTGAAGCTTTCTTT.

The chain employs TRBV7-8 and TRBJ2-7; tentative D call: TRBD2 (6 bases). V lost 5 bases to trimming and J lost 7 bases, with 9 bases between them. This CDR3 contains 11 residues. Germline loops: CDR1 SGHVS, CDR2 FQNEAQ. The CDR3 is CASSPSVEQYF. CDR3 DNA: TGTGCCAGCAGCCCTAGCGTAGAGCAGTACTTC.

The CDR3 coding sequence is TGTGCCAGCAATCAAAACAGGGGGAGGCACACCGGGGAGCTGTTTTTT. This translates into CASNQNRGRHTGELFF. The V and J genes are TRBV13 and TRBJ2-2, with TRBD1 identical over 8 bases. The CDR3 runs to 16 residues. Germline assignment: CDR1 PRHDT and CDR2 FYEKMQ (reference sequence). The trim removed 7 bases at V and 3 bases at J, leaving 10 bases unmatched.

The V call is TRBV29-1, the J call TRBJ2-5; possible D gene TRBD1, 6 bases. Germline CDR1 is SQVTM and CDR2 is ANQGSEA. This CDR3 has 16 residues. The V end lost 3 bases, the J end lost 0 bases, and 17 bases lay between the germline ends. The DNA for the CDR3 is TGCAGCGTTGACGGGACACTAAACCTGTACCAAGAGACCCAGTACTTC. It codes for CSVDGTLNLYQETQYF.

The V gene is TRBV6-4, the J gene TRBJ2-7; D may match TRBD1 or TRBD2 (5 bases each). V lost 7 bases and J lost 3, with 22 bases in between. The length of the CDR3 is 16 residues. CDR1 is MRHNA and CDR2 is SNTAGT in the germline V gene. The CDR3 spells CASIPPGWDASYEQYF. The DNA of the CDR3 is TGTGCCAGCATTCCCCCGGGCTGGGACGCCAGCTACGAGCAGTACTTC.

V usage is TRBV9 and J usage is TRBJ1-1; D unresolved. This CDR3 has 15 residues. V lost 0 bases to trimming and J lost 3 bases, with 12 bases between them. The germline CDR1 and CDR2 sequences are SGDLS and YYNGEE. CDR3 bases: TGTGCCAGCAGCGTAGTCGGGCGGGAGGACACTGAAGCTTTCTTT. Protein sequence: CASSVVGREDTEAFF.

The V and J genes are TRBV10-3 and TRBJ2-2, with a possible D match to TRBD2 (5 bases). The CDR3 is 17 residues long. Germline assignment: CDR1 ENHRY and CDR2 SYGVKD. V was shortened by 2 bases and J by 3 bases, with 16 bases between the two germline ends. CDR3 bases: TGTGCCATCAGTGAGGTAGGACTGACTATTGACACCGGGGAGCTGTTTTTT. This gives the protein CAISEVGLTIDTGELFF.

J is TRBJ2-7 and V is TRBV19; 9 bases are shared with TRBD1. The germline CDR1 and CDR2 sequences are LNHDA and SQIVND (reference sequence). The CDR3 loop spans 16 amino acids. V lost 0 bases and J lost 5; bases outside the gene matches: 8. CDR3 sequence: CASSIDLETGGHEQYF. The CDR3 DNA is TGTGCCAGTAGTATAGATCTGGAGACAGGGGGACACGAGCAGTACTTC.

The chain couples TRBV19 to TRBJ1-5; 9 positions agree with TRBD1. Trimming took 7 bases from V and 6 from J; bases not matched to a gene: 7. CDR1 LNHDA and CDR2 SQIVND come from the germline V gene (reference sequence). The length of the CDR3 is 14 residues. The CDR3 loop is CASKSGTGSQPQHF. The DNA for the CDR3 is TGTGCCAGTAAATCCGGGACAGGGAGTCAGCCCCAGCATTTT. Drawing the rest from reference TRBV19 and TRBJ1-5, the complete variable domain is DGGITQSPKYLFRKEGQNVTLSCEQNLNHDAMYWYRQDPGQGLRLIYYSQIVNDFQKGDIAEGYSVSREKKESFPLTVTSAQKNPTAFYLCASKSGTGSQPQHFGDGTRLSIL.

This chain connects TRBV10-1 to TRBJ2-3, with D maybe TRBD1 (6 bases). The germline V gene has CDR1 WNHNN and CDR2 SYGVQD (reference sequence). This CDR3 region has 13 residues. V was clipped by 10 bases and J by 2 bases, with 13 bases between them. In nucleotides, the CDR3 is TGCGCCACTACAGGGACCAACACAGATACGCAGTATTTT. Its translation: CATTGTNTDTQYF.

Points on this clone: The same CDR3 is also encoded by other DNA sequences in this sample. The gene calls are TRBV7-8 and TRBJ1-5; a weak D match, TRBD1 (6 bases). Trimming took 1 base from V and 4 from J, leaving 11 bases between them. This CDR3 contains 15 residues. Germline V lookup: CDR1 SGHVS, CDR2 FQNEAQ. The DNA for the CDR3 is TGTGCCAGCAGCTTAGACAGGGTTGGAAATCAGCCCCAGCATTTT. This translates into CASSLDRVGNQPQHF.